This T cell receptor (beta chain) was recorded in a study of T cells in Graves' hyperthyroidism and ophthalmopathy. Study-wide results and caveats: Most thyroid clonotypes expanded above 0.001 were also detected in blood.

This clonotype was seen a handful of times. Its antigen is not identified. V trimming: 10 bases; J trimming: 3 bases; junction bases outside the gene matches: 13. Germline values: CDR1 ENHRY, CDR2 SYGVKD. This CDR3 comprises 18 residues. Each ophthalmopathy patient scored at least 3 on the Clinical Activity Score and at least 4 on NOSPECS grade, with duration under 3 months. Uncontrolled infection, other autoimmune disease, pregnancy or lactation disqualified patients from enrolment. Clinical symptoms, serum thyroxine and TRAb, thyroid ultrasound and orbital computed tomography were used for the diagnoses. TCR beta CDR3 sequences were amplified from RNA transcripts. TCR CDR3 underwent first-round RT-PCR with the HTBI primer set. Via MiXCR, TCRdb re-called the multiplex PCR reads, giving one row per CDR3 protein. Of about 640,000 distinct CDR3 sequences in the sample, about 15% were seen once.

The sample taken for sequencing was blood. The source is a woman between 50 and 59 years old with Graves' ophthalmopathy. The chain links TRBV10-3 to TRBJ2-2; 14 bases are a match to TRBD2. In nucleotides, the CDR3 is TGTGCCACCGAGACTAGCGGGAGGGTCGGAATGGACACCGGGGAGCTGTTTTTT. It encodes CATETSGRVGMDTGELFF.